Sequencing of this T cell receptor beta chain was carried out in a study of OX40 agonist ivuxolimab in advanced cancers. Looking at the study overall: Prior checkpoint blockade (anti-PD-1, anti-PD-L1 or anti-CTLA-4) was permitted; 35% to 50% had it.

Assay used: immunoSEQ multiplex PCR; TCRdb lists only in-frame clones, some missing. The data show 55,000 to 70,000 clones, around 88% seen once. Concerning this clone itself: Its matching antigen is unknown.

The CDR3 length is 12 residues. Germline V gives CDR1 MNHNS, CDR2 SASEGT. V was trimmed by 7 bases and J by 4 bases, leaving 7 bases between them. Broader study findings: Relative to CD4+ cells, CD8+ T cells on average had more expanded clones. Low normalized T-cell clonal expansion was also seen in some nonresponders. The study observed clonal expansion of CD4+ and CD8+ blood T cells by week 6 at 0.1 to 3.0 mg/kg.

The chain combines TRBV6-1 with TRBJ2-2; the D is unclear. The receptor was isolated from an adult with an advanced solid tumor such as melanoma, head and neck, liver or kidney cancer. Sample: CD4+ or CD8+ T cells sorted from blood, taken in a trial of the OX40 agonist ivuxolimab. The CDR3 coding sequence is TGTGCCAGCAATATAGGCACCGGGGAGCTGTTTTTT. Encoded protein: CASNIGTGELFF.